This T cell receptor beta chain is drawn from a study of T cells in Graves' hyperthyroidism and ophthalmopathy. Amplification of TCR beta CDR3 regions was performed using RNA transcripts as template. First-round RT-PCR of the TCR CDR3 relied on the HTBI primer set. MiXCR, applied by TCRdb to the multiplex PCR reads, yields one record per CDR3 protein. The sample includes fewer than 350,000 distinct CDR3 sequences, 15% to 20% of them seen just once. This CDR3 region has 14 residues. Germline loops: CDR1 DFQATT, CDR2 SNEGSKA (reference sequence). Trimming left V 5 bases short and J 6 bases short, with 19 bases between. This clonotype has ten or more counts. It was uncontrolled infection, other autoimmune disease, pregnancy or lactation that excluded patients.

Sample: blood. This chain joins TRBV20-1 and TRBJ1-1; no firm D call. The sequence was collected from a man aged 45-60 years with Graves' ophthalmopathy. The CDR3 DNA reads as TGCAGTGCTCAACCAAGGTCCGGTAGGGCTGAAGCTTTCTTT. Translated, it gives CSAQPRSGRAEAFF.